This T cell receptor beta chain was observed in a study of a mutant IDH1 vaccine in newly diagnosed glioma. Overall study: Males made up approximately 60% and females approximately 40% of treated patients, whose mean age was around 40 years.

Time point given: week 23, last vaccination. In every dose of vaccine, 300 ug of mutant IDH1 20-mer peptide was given alongside topical imiquimod. Diagnosis in the donors showed new WHO grade 3 or 4 astrocytomas that were IDH1-mutant and ATRX-lost. TCRdb's table, derived via immunoSEQ multiplex PCR, lists solely in-frame clones and lacks some. The repertoire holds about 33,000 clones, roughly 90% seen once, with around 2.4% in the top ten. Study-wide points: Seemingly, pseudoprogression had no relation to changes in the top peripheral T cell clonotypes. Altogether, around 93% of patients exhibited vaccine-induced immune responses.

On this clone: The antigen is unknown.

Sequences were derived from PBMCs, sampled from a glioma patient whose treatment included an IDH1 peptide vaccine. This sequence was found in a middle-aged man with glioma.

The CDR3 spells CASRYGRNNSPLHF. The CDR3 nucleotides are TGTGCCAGCAGATACGGGCGGAATAATTCACCCCTCCACTTT. The rearrangement joins TRBV6-5 to TRBJ1-6; D gene uncertain. The CDR3 spans 14 residues. CDR1 is MNHEY and CDR2 is SVGAGI in the germline V gene. With 6 bases removed from V and 5 bases from J, the gap between germline ends came to 11 bases.